A single TCR beta chain is shown here with its context. This sample is part of a study of long-term antiretroviral therapy in people with HIV. The authors ran the immunoSEQ assay, v3.0, at survey level. TCRdb's copy holds only in-frame clones and misses some; the assay was immunoSEQ multiplex PCR. The sample yields 10,000 to 15,000 clones, over 65% seen once. The CDR3 length is 14 residues. Germline CDR1 is MNHEY and CDR2 is SMNVEV (reference sequence). V was shortened by 6 bases and J by 2 bases, with 11 bases between the two germline ends. Specimen: unsorted PBMCs, collected 1.3 years after starting antiretroviral therapy. V and J are TRBV27 and TRBJ1-5; D is unresolved. The sequence derives from a woman aged 18-35 years with HIV. Here the CDR3 DNA reads TGTGCCAGCAGGAGAGTGGTTGGCAATCAGCCCCAGCATTTT. This gives the protein CASRRVVGNQPQHF.